These 23 T cell receptor beta chains originate from one sample sequenced in a study of shared clonotypes between healthy human individuals. Clones were read by immunoSEQ multiplex PCR, and TCRdb kept only the in-frame ones, dropping some. The sample has 2 million to 3 million clones, under 95% seen once. The sequenced sample was naive CD4+ T cells from PBMCs. As to subset: CD45RA+ positively selected. The receptors here all came from a man between 18 and 35 years old in good health. Some clones in this sample may be carry-over from other donors' samples.

This clone was detected only once. V usage is TRBV28 and J usage is TRBJ2-7; unclear D gene. V gave up 6 bases and J gave up 2 bases, with 14 bases separating them. CDR1 is MDHEN and CDR2 is SYDVKM in the germline V gene. CDR3 size: 14 residues. The CDR3 protein is CASSSTSDTYEQYF. The CDR3 DNA follows: TGTGCCAGCAGCTCCACCAGCGACACCTACGAGCAGTACTTC.

CDR3 in amino acids: CASSYLAGGPSYNEQFF. DNA for the CDR3: TGTGCCAGCAGCTACTTAGCGGGAGGGCCCTCCTACAATGAGCAGTTCTTC. The chain joins TRBV9 to TRBJ2-1, with 11 bases matching TRBD2. V trimming: 4 bases; J trimming: 0 bases; junction bases outside the gene matches: 6. Germline loops: CDR1 SGDLS, CDR2 YYNGEE. The CDR3 sequence is 17 residues long.

This sequence joins TRBV4-1 and TRBJ2-3; the match to TRBD2 covers 9 bases. In germline, CDR1 is MGHRA, CDR2 YSYEKL. V lost 0 bases, J lost 1 base, and 2 bases stayed unmatched. CDR3 size: 16 residues. CDR3 loop: CASSQDWTSGTDTQYF. The CDR3 region has the DNA TGCGCCAGCAGCCAAGATTGGACTAGCGGCACAGATACGCAGTATTTT.

The V gene is TRBV19, the J gene TRBJ2-1, with unresolved D. Germline-derived CDR1 and CDR2 are LNHDA and SQIVND (reference sequence). The germline V and J ends were trimmed by 5 bases and 5 bases, with 16 bases remaining between them. The CDR3 length is 15 residues. CDR3: CASSQYLRGHNEQFF. Written as DNA, the CDR3 is TGTGCCAGTAGTCAATACCTCCGAGGACACAATGAGCAGTTCTTC.

The V call is TRBV29-1, the J call TRBJ2-7, with TRBD2 matching over 9 bases. The V segment lost 4 bases and the J segment 4 bases; nucleotides outside the gene matches: 14. Looked up from germline, CDR1 is SQVTM and CDR2 is ANQGSEA. CDR3 length equals 16 residues. CDR3 sequence reads: CSVGGRISGSLYEQYF. CDR3 DNA sequence: TGCAGCGTTGGTGGGAGAATTAGCGGGAGCTTGTACGAGCAGTACTTC.

The gene calls are TRBV7-2 and TRBJ2-5; D not resolved. Trimming stripped 6 bases from V and 3 bases from J, with 14 bases between. Germline values: CDR1 SGHTA, CDR2 FQGNSA. The CDR3 is 14 residues long. The CDR3 protein is CASSHSAVEETQYF. The CDR3 DNA follows: TGTGCCAGCAGTCACTCCGCGGTTGAAGAGACCCAGTACTTC.

This chain joins TRBV5-8 and TRBJ1-2; 10 bases are shared with TRBD1. The CDR3 is 15 amino acids. V shed 0 bases and J 8 bases; nucleotides not matched to a gene: 7. The germline V gene has CDR1 SGHTS and CDR2 YDEGEE. CDR3 loop: CASSLGDRGRRGYTF. As DNA, the CDR3 is TGTGCCAGCAGCTTGGGGGACAGGGGTCGTAGAGGCTACACCTTC.

The CDR3 is CASSSQTGGATEAFF. The DNA of the CDR3 is TGTGCCAGCAGTTCTCAGACAGGGGGCGCCACTGAAGCTTTCTTT. The chain couples TRBV27 to TRBJ1-1; TRBD1 matches 10 bases. CDR1 is MNHEY and CDR2 is SMNVEV in the germline V gene (reference sequence). J was trimmed by 4 bases and V by 4 bases; bases with no gene match: 6. The CDR3 spans 15 residues.

The CDR3 nucleotides are TGTGCCAGCAGTTTATGGGTTGGGGCAGGGAATGAAAAACTGTTTTTT. Translating gives CASSLWVGAGNEKLFF. This chain joins TRBV28 and TRBJ1-4; tentatively, D is TRBD1 (5 bases). V shed 0 bases and J shed 5 bases, with 13 bases lying between them. Germline V gene data show CDR1 as MDHEN and CDR2 as SYDVKM. This CDR3 has 16 residues.

Details on this clone: The sample has other DNA sequences that encode this CDR3 too. V is TRBV7-3 and J is TRBJ2-1; 11 nucleotides align to TRBD2. With 5 bases clipped from V and 4 bases from J, the junction kept 4 bases outside the gene matches. The CDR3 totals 15 residues. Germline CDR1 reads SGHTA; CDR2 reads FQGTGA. For the CDR3, the DNA is TGTGCCAGCAGCCCAACTAGCGGGGGATACAATGAGCAGTTCTTC. The encoded protein is CASSPTSGGYNEQFF.

The chain recombines TRBV5-4 with TRBJ1-2, with 10 positions matching TRBD1. The CDR3 length is 15 residues. Trimming at V came to 3 bases and at J to 8 bases, leaving 10 bases not matched to a gene. From germline, CDR1 is SGHNT and CDR2 YYREEE (reference sequence). The CDR3 here is CASSSRQGAIRGYTF. DNA of the CDR3: TGTGCCAGCAGCTCAAGACAGGGGGCGATTCGGGGCTACACCTTC. The variable domain in full, completed from reference TRBV5-4 and TRBJ1-2, reads ETGVTQSPTHLIKTRGQQVTLRCSSQSGHNTVSWYQQALGQGPQFIFQYYREEENGRGNFPPRFSGLQFPNYSSELNVNALELDDSALYLCASSSRQGAIRGYTFGSGTRLTVV.

This rearrangement joins TRBV14 to TRBJ2-7; 7 bases agree with TRBD1. The CDR3 spans 16 residues. The V segment lost 0 bases and the J segment 5 bases; nucleotides outside the gene matches: 10. Germline CDR1 and CDR2: SGHDN and FVKESK. CDR3: CASSQDFRTGEDEQYF. CDR3 nucleotides: TGTGCCAGCAGCCAAGATTTCCGGACAGGCGAGGACGAGCAGTACTTC.

Written as DNA, the CDR3 is TGTGCCTGGAGGATTCCAGGAAGCCCCTCCTACGAGCAGTACTTC. It encodes CAWRIPGSPSYEQYF. This sequence joins TRBV30 and TRBJ2-5; D call uncertain. The J call may be wrong; the DNA end is better matched by TRBJ2-7. The CDR3 contains 15 residues. The V gene's germline CDR1 is GTSNPN and CDR2 SVGIG (reference sequence).

For the CDR3, the DNA is TGTGCCAGCCGAAGTAAGAGCGATCAGCCCCAGCATTTT. Protein sequence: CASRSKSDQPQHF. This sequence joins TRBV7-2 and TRBJ1-5; D is ambiguous. CDR3 length: 13 amino acids. The V end was cut by 8 bases, the J end by 5 bases, with 13 bases between. The germline V gene encodes CDR1 SGHTA and CDR2 FQGNSA.

J is TRBJ2-3 and V is TRBV2; 13 bases map to TRBD2. The CDR3 covers 15 residues. Trimming removed 11 bases from V and 3 bases from J; junction bases left unmatched: 8. CDR1 and CDR2 (germline): SNHLY, FYNNEI. The CDR3, as DNA: TGTGCCGGAATGTGGACTAGCGGGAGTACAGATACGCAGTATTTT. Encoded protein: CAGMWTSGSTDTQYF.

In regard to this clone: This specimen includes other DNA sequences encoding the same CDR3. The rearrangement joins TRBV20-1 to TRBJ1-1; D unresolved. V was cut by 0 bases and J by 6 bases, with 5 bases left in between. This CDR3 has 11 residues. The germline CDR1 and CDR2 sequences are DFQATT and SNEGSKA (reference sequence). The CDR3 DNA is TGCAGTGCTAGAGACAGGTCTGAAGCTTTCTTT. Translating it yields CSARDRSEAFF.

The CDR3 nucleotides are TGCGCCAGCAGCGGAATCACCCCACTAGAAACCTACGAGCAGTACTTC. It specifies CASSGITPLETYEQYF. V and J are TRBV5-1 and TRBJ2-7, with a tentative D call TRBD2 (5 bases). This CDR3 contains 16 residues. Germline lookup yields CDR1 SGHRS and CDR2 YFSETQ. Trimming stripped 4 bases from V and 2 bases from J, with 19 bases between.

The chain couples TRBV23-1 to TRBJ1-5; D is possibly TRBD1 (6 bases). TRBV23-1 is an ORF for which the function is uncertain. The CDR3 extends over 17 amino acids. V was clipped by 2 bases and J by 0 bases, with 14 bases between them. The chain's CDR3 is CASSQPPDRYSNQPQHF. The CDR3 nucleotides read TGCGCCAGCAGTCAACCCCCAGACAGGTATAGCAATCAGCCCCAGCATTTT.

V is TRBV7-2 and J is TRBJ2-3, with 11 bases matching TRBD2. V shed 3 bases and J 1 base; nucleotides not matched to a gene: 6. This CDR3 spans 17 amino acids. Germline V gene data show CDR1 as SGHTA and CDR2 as FQGNSA. The CDR3 loop reads CASSLRLAGPGTDTQYF. DNA for the CDR3: TGTGCCAGCAGCTTGCGACTAGCGGGACCTGGCACAGATACGCAGTATTTT.

The chain couples TRBV2 to TRBJ1-2; TRBD1 is a possible D gene (6 bases). V was cut by 5 bases and J by 8 bases, with 15 bases left in between. Per germline, CDR1 SNHLY and CDR2 FYNNEI. This CDR3 has 13 amino acids. As DNA, the CDR3 is TGTGCCAGCAGTCCTCGTCAGGGGTACGGCTACACCTTC. Amino acid sequence: CASSPRQGYGYTF.

This chain joins TRBV4-1 and TRBJ2-3; possibly TRBD1 or TRBD2 for D (6 bases each). V was trimmed by 5 bases and J by 2 bases, leaving 23 bases between them. The CDR3 has 18 amino acids. CDR1 and CDR2 from the germline V gene are MGHRA and YSYEKL. The CDR3 sequence: CASSLEGDLAQDTDTQYF. CDR3 DNA: TGCGCCAGCAGCTTGGAGGGGGACCTAGCGCAAGACACAGATACGCAGTATTTT.

The chain couples TRBV4-2 to TRBJ2-7; 7 nucleotides match TRBD2. This CDR3 contains 14 residues. V shed 3 bases and J 5 bases; nucleotides not matched to a gene: 7. Germline lookup yields CDR1 LGHNA and CDR2 YNFKEQ. The CDR3 region is CASSQGGRSNEQYF. The CDR3 nucleotides are TGTGCCAGCAGCCAGGGCGGGAGATCCAACGAGCAGTACTTC.

This chain joins TRBV2 and TRBJ2-5; 14 bases agree with TRBD2. The CDR3 covers 16 residues. Germline V lookup: CDR1 SNHLY, CDR2 FYNNEI. The V segment lost 6 bases and the J segment 4 bases; nucleotides outside the gene matches: 7. CDR3 sequence (DNA): TGTGCCAGCAGCGATGGACTAGCGGGAGGATCAGAGACCCAGTACTTC. Translating it yields CASSDGLAGGSETQYF. The whole variable domain, remainder taken from reference TRBV2 and TRBJ2-5, is EPEVTQTPSHQVTQMGQEVILRCVPISNHLYFYWYRQILGQKVEFLVSFYNNEISEKSEIFDDQFSVERPDGSNFTLKIRSTKLEDSAMYFCASSDGLAGGSETQYFGPGTRLLVL.